This TCR beta chain was captured by sequencing in a study of neurological immune-mediated disorders. Study-level points and caveats: No CDR3 amino acid sequences were shared by expanded clones across subjects, suggesting private repertoires in all groups.

CDR3 length equals 14 residues. Germline trimming cut 4 bases from V and 1 base from J; bases unmatched to any gene: 2. Germline loops: CDR1 SEHNR, CDR2 FQNEAQ (reference sequence). The cDNA came from 5'RACE with 10-nucleotide random UMIs. TCRdb re-analysed the 5' RACE reads in MiXCR, keeping a single row per CDR3 protein. The sample lists tens of thousands of distinct CDR3 sequences, 2% to 3% occurring once. This clonotype was recorded at least ten times. Its target is not known. The TCR originated in a man aged 45-60 years with multiple sclerosis. Sample: PBMCs. The chain recombines TRBV7-9 with TRBJ2-7; 9 bases agree with TRBD1. CDR3: CASSSQGASYEQYF. The CDR3 region has the DNA TGTGCCAGCAGCTCACAGGGGGCTTCCTACGAGCAGTACTTC.